This T cell receptor beta chain was obtained from a study of OX40 agonist ivuxolimab in advanced cancers. Study context: From roughly 20 to 90 years was the age range, with a mean of 60 years, and about 78% were male.

The repertoire was sequenced with immunoSEQ multiplex PCR; TCRdb's copy has only in-frame clones and lacks some. The table records tens of thousands of clones, 86% of them present only once. This clone has just one count. The CDR3 is 13 residues long. The V end lost 6 bases, the J end lost 5 bases, and 11 bases lay between the germline ends. The V gene's germline CDR1 is KGHSH and CDR2 LQKENI. J is TRBJ2-4 and V is TRBV18, with D tentatively TRBD1 (6 bases). Sequenced material: CD4+ or CD8+ T cells sorted from blood, taken in a trial of the OX40 agonist ivuxolimab. This receptor was obtained from an adult with an advanced solid tumor such as melanoma, head and neck, liver or kidney cancer. CDR3 bases: TGTGCCAGCTCGTGGACAGAAGAAAACATTCAGTACTTC. Translating it yields CASSWTEENIQYF.